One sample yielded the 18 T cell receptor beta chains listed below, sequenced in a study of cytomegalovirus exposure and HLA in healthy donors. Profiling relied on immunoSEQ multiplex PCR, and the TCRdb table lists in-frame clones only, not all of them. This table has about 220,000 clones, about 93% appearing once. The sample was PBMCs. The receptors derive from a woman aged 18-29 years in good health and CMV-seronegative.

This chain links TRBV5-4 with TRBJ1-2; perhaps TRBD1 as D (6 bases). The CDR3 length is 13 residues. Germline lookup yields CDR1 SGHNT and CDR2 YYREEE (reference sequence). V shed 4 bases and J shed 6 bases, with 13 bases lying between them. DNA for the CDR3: TGTGCCAGCAGCCCGCCAGGGGCTAATGGCTACACCTTC. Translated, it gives CASSPPGANGYTF.

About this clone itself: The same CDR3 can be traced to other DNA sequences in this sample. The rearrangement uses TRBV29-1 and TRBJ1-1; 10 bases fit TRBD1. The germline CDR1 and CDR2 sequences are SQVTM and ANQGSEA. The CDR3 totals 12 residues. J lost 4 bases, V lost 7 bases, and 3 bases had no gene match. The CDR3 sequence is CSARDRGTEAFF. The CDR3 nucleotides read TGCAGCGCCCGGGACAGGGGCACTGAAGCTTTCTTT. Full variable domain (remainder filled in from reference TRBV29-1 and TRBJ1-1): SAVISQKPSRDICQRGTSLTIQCQVDSQVTMMFWYRQQPGQSLTLIATANQGSEATYESGFVIDKFPISRPNLTFSTLTVSNMSPEDSSIYLCSARDRGTEAFFGQGTRLTVV.

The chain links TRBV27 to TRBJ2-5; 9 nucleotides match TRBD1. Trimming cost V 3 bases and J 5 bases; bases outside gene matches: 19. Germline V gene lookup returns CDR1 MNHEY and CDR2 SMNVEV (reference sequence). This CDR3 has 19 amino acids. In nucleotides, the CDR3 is TGTGCCAGCAGTTTTGACAGAACCCAGATGGGACAGGGTATTGAGACCCAGTACTTC. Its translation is CASSFDRTQMGQGIETQYF.

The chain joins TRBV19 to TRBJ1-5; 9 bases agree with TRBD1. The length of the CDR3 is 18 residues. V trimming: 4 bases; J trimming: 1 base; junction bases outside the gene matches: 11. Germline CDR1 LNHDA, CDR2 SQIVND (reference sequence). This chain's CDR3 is CASSKGQGSYSSNQPQHF. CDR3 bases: TGTGCCAGTAGTAAAGGACAGGGGTCCTACTCAAGCAATCAGCCCCAGCATTTT.

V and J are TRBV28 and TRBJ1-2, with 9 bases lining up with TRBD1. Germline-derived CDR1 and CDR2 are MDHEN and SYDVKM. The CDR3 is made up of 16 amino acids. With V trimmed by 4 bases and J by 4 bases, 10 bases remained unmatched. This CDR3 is CASSSSGQGNSYGYTF. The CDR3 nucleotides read TGTGCCAGCAGTTCCTCGGGACAGGGAAACTCCTATGGCTACACCTTC.

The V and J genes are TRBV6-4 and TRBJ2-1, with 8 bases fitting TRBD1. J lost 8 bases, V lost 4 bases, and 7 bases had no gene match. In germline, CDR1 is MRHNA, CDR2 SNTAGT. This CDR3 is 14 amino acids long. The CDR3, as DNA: TGTGCCAGCAGTGTAGACAGGGGTGGCGATGAGCAGTTCTTC. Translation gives CASSVDRGGDEQFF.

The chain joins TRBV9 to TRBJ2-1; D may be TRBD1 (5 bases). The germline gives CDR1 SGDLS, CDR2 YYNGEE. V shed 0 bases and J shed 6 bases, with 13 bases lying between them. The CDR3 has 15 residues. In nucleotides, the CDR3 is TGTGCCAGCAGCGTAGGGCAGGGTTTTGGCAATGAGCAGTTCTTC. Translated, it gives CASSVGQGFGNEQFF.

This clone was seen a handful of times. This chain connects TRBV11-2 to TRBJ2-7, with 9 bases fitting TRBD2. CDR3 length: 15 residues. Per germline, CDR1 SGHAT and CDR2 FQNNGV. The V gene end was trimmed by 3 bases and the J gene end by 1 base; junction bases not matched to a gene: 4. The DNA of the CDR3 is TGTGCCAGCAGCTTTGGTCTAGCGGGATCCTACGAGCAGTACTTC. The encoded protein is CASSFGLAGSYEQYF.

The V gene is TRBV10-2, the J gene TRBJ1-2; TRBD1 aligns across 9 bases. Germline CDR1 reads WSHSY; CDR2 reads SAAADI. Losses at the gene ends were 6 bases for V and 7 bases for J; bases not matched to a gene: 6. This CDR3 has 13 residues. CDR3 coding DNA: TGCGCCAGCAGCCCGGGACAGGGCGCTGGCTACACCTTC. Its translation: CASSPGQGAGYTF.

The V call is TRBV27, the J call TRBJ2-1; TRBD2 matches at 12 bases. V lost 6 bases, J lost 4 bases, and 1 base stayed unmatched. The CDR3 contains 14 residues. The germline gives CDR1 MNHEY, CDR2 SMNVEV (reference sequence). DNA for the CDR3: TGTGCCAGCAGGGGGACTAGCGGGTACAATGAGCAGTTCTTC. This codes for CASRGTSGYNEQFF.

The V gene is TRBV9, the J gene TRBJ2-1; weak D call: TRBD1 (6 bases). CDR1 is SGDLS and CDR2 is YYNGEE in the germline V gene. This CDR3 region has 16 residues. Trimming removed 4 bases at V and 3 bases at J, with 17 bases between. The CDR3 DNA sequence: TGTGCCAGCAGCCCATACAGGGAGTTGCACTACAATGAGCAGTTCTTC. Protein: CASSPYRELHYNEQFF.

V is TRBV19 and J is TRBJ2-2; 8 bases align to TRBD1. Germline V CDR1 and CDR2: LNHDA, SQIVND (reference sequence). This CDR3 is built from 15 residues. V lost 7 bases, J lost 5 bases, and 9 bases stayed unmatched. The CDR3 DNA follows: TGTGCCAGTAACAAGAGACAGGGGCATACCGGGGAGCTGTTTTTT. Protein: CASNKRQGHTGELFF. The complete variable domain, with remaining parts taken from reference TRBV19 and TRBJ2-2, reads DGGITQSPKYLFRKEGQNVTLSCEQNLNHDAMYWYRQDPGQGLRLIYYSQIVNDFQKGDIAEGYSVSREKKESFPLTVTSAQKNPTAFYLCASNKRQGHTGELFFGEGSRLTVL.

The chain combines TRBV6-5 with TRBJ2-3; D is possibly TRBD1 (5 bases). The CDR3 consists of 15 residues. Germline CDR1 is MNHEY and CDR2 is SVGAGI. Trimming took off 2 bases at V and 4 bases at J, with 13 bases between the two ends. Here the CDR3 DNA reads TGTGCCAGCAGTTACGAGTTCCAGGGTGCAGATACGCAGTATTTT. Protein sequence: CASSYEFQGADTQYF.

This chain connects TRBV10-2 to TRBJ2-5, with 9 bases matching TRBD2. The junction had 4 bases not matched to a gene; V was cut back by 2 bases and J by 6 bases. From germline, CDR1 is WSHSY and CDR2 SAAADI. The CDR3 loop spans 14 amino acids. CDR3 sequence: CASSEGGRAKTQYF. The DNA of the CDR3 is TGCGCCAGCAGTGAGGGCGGGAGGGCCAAGACCCAGTACTTC.

CDR3 sequence reads: CASSLPTHRPEQYF. CDR3 sequence (DNA): TGCGCCAGCAGCTTACCGACTCATCGGCCTGAGCAGTACTTC. The chain couples TRBV4-1 to TRBJ2-7; D remains ambiguous. Trimming took off 5 bases at V and 7 bases at J, with 18 bases between the two ends. From germline, CDR1 is MGHRA and CDR2 YSYEKL. The CDR3 is made up of 14 amino acids.

The DNA for the CDR3 is TGTGCCAGCAGCTTAGCGACAGGCTATGGCTACACCTTC. It is translated as CASSLATGYGYTF. The chain joins TRBV7-9 to TRBJ1-2; D may be TRBD1 (6 bases). Trimming took 0 bases from V and 4 from J, leaving 6 bases between them. Germline-derived CDR1 and CDR2 are SEHNR and FQNEAQ (reference sequence). The CDR3 sequence is 13 residues long.

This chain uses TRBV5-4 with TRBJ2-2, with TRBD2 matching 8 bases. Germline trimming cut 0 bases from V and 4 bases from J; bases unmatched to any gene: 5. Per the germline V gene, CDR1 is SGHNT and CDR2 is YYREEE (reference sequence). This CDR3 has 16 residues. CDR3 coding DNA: TGTGCCAGCAGCTTGGCGAGTAGCGGGGTCACCGGGGAGCTGTTTTTT. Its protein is CASSLASSGVTGELFF.

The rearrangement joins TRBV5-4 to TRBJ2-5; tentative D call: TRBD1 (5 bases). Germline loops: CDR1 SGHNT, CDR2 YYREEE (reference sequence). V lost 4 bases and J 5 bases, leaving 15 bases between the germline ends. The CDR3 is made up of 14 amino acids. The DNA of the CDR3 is TGTGCCAGCAGCCAAGCAGGGCTTCCGGAGACCCAGTACTTC. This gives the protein CASSQAGLPETQYF.